Shown below are 15 T cell receptor beta chains from a single sample sequenced in a study of shared clonotypes between healthy human individuals. CD45RO-negative cells were positively selected for CCR7, leaving out terminally differentiated effector memory CD45RA+ cells. The table came from immunoSEQ multiplex PCR; TCRdb's copy has only in-frame clones and leaves some out. The table shows around 2,000,000 clones, with roughly 95% occurring only once. Sequenced material: naive CD8+ T cells sorted from blood. The receptors stem from a man between 18 and 29 years old in good health.

The chain links TRBV19 to TRBJ2-5; D may be TRBD1 or TRBD2 (6 bases each). V shed 4 bases and J shed 3 bases, with 18 bases lying between them. CDR1 and CDR2 (germline): LNHDA, SQIVND (reference sequence). CDR3 size: 16 residues. CDR3 region: CASSKGGEGVEETQYF. In DNA form, the CDR3 reads TGTGCCAGTAGTAAGGGGGGCGAAGGTGTGGAAGAGACCCAGTACTTC.

The rearrangement links TRBV4-3 to TRBJ2-7; weak D call: TRBD1 (5 bases). In germline, CDR1 is LGHNA, CDR2 YSLEER. The CDR3 contains 16 residues. The ends were cut back, 0 bases at V and 3 bases at J, with 15 bases in the middle. Written as DNA, the CDR3 is TGCGCCAGCAGCCAAGATTCGGGCCTTAGGGGCTACGAGCAGTACTTC. Its translation is CASSQDSGLRGYEQYF.

Note on this clone: Different DNA sequences within this sample yield the same CDR3. The chain recombines TRBV19 with TRBJ2-7; D unclear. V was pared by 3 bases and J by 6 bases, with 12 bases between. CDR1 is LNHDA and CDR2 is SQIVND in the germline V gene (reference sequence). The CDR3 extends over 13 amino acids. The CDR3 bases are TGTGCCAGTAGTATCGGACCTCGCAGCGAGCAGTACTTC. It yields the protein CASSIGPRSEQYF.

The chain couples TRBV7-8 to TRBJ2-1, with TRBD2 identical over 7 bases. The germline V gene encodes CDR1 SGHVS and CDR2 FQNEAQ. This CDR3 contains 13 residues. The trim removed 5 bases at V and 10 bases at J, leaving 8 bases unmatched. This CDR3 is CASSLNPAGEQFF. CDR3 coding DNA: TGTGCCAGCAGCCTTAACCCAGCGGGAGAGCAGTTCTTC.

Notes on this clone: This sample includes further DNA sequences coding for the same CDR3. This chain connects TRBV27 to TRBJ2-7, with 9 positions matching TRBD1. CDR1 and CDR2 from the germline V gene are MNHEY and SMNVEV (reference sequence). The CDR3 runs to 14 residues. Germline trimming cut 3 bases from V and 3 bases from J; bases unmatched to any gene: 3. CDR3 sequence reads: CASSLTGGGYEQYF. CDR3 bases: TGTGCCAGCAGTTTGACAGGGGGAGGCTACGAGCAGTACTTC.

The V and J genes are TRBV25-1 and TRBJ2-1, with TRBD2 identical over 9 bases. Germline values: CDR1 MGHDK, CDR2 SYGVNS. The V segment lost 1 base and the J segment 7 bases; nucleotides outside the gene matches: 5. The CDR3 covers 15 residues. The CDR3 sequence: CASSEFSGSGNEQFF. The CDR3 region has the DNA TGTGCCAGCAGTGAATTTAGCGGGAGTGGAAATGAGCAGTTCTTC.

J is TRBJ2-7 and V is TRBV7-6, with a tentative D call TRBD1 (6 bases). The CDR3 has 15 amino acids. Germline CDR1 SGHVS, CDR2 FNYEAQ. The V end was cut by 5 bases, the J end by 0 bases, with 14 bases between. The CDR3 nucleotides are TGTGCCAGCAGCCCCATGGACAGAGACTCCTACGAGCAGTACTTC. Translation gives CASSPMDRDSYEQYF.

This rearrangement joins TRBV28 to TRBJ1-5; D possibly corresponds to TRBD1 (5 bases). Trimming cost V 3 bases and J 2 bases, with 11 bases left between them. From germline, CDR1 is MDHEN and CDR2 SYDVKM. The length of the CDR3 is 15 residues. Here the CDR3 reads CASSFWGSGNQPQHF. DNA for the CDR3: TGTGCCAGCAGTTTCTGGGGCTCGGGCAATCAGCCCCAGCATTTT. Based on the CDR3 plus reference TRBV28 and TRBJ1-5, the full variable domain is DVKVTQSSRYLVKRTGEKVFLECVQDMDHENMFWYRQDPGLGLRLIYFSYDVKMKEKGDIPEGYSVSREKKERFSLILESASTNQTSMYLCASSFWGSGNQPQHFGDGTRLSIL.

This clone was observed once. This rearrangement joins TRBV28 to TRBJ2-5, with no clear D. Germline V lookup: CDR1 MDHEN, CDR2 SYDVKM. This CDR3 is built from 14 residues. Trimming took 5 bases from V and 2 from J, leaving 12 bases between them. The CDR3 reads CASSTFTRQETQYF. The CDR3 bases are TGTGCCAGCAGTACCTTCACAAGGCAAGAGACCCAGTACTTC.

The chain has TRBV7-8 and TRBJ1-1; the match to TRBD1 covers 8 bases. Unmatched junction bases numbered 3, after V lost 5 bases and J lost 4 bases. Germline values: CDR1 SGHVS, CDR2 FQNEAQ. There are 13 residues in the CDR3. Here the CDR3 reads CASSPGQGTEAFF. CDR3 bases: TGTGCCAGCAGCCCTGGACAGGGCACTGAAGCTTTCTTT.

In the case of this clone: In the same sample, other DNA sequences code for this CDR3. This chain connects TRBV7-2 to TRBJ2-1; tentatively, D is TRBD2 (5 bases). Trimming stripped 1 base from V and 10 bases from J, with 8 bases between. Germline lookup yields CDR1 SGHTA and CDR2 FQGNSA. CDR3 length equals 12 residues. The CDR3 DNA sequence: TGTGCCAGCAGCTTAGGCGAGGGCGAGCAGTTCTTC. Translating gives CASSLGEGEQFF.

The rearrangement uses TRBV10-3 and TRBJ2-4, with 7 bases aligning to TRBD1. Trimming removed 3 bases from V and 2 bases from J; junction bases left unmatched: 4. The germline CDR1 and CDR2 sequences are ENHRY and SYGVKD. The CDR3 runs to 15 residues. CDR3 residues: CAISEAQGTKNIQYF. The CDR3 DNA sequence: TGTGCCATCAGTGAAGCACAGGGGACCAAAAACATTCAGTACTTC.

The rearrangement uses TRBV29-1 and TRBJ2-2; 7 bases are a match to TRBD1. The germline V gene encodes CDR1 SQVTM and CDR2 ANQGSEA. The CDR3 has 15 amino acids. The ends lost 4 bases at V and 1 base at J; junction bases unmatched: 6. The CDR3 region has the DNA TGCAGCGTTGGCCCGACAGGGCAGAACACCGGGGAGCTGTTTTTT. This translates into CSVGPTGQNTGELFF.

This chain connects TRBV15 to TRBJ2-3; D perhaps matches TRBD2 (6 bases). The CDR3 extends over 14 amino acids. CDR1 LNHNV and CDR2 YYDKDF come from the germline V gene (reference sequence). V was cut by 5 bases and J by 3 bases, with 12 bases left in between. CDR3 amino acids: CATSRRVNTDTQYF. CDR3 DNA: TGTGCCACCAGCCGGAGGGTTAATACAGATACGCAGTATTTT.

V is TRBV9 and J is TRBJ2-3; tentative D call: TRBD2 (5 bases). Germline lookup yields CDR1 SGDLS and CDR2 YYNGEE. V was pared by 6 bases and J by 2 bases, with 13 bases between. CDR3 length: 14 residues. CDR3 sequence (DNA): TGTGCCAGCAATCTGGGGAGCACCACAGATACGCAGTATTTT. Translating gives CASNLGSTTDTQYF.